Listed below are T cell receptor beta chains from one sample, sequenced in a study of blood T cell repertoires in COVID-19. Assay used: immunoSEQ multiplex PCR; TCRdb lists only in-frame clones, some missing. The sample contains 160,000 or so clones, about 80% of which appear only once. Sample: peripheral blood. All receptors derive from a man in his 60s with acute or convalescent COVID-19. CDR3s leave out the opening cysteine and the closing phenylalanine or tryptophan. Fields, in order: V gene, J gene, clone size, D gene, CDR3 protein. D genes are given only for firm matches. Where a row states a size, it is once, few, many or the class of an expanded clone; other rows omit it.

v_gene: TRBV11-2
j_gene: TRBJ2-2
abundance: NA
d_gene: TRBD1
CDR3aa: ASSSGTGGTGELF

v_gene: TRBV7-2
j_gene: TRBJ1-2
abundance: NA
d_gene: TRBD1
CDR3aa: ASSLTGGNYGYT

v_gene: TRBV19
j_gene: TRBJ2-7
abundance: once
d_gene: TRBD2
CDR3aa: ASSKGTSGSIRHYSYEQY

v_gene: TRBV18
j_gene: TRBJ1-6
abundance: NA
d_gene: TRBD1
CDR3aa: ASSSDRGSPLH

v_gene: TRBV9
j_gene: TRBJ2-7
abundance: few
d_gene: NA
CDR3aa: ASSSSGSEQY

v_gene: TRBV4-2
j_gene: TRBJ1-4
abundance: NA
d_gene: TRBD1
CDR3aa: ASSQATGAEKLF

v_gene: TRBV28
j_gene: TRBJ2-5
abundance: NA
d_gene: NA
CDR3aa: ASSLGGTQY

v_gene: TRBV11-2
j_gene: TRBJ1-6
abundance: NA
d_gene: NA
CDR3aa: ASSLDRDYSPLH

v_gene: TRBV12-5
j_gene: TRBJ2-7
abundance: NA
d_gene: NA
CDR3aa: ASALPDRAGSYEQY

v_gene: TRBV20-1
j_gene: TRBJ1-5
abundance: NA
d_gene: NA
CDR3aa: SASGVRGQPQH

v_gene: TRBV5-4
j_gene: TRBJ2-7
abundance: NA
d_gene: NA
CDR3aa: ASSLAPDTYYEQY

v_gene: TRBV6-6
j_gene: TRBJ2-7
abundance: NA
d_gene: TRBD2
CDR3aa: ASSTPTSGGAYEQY

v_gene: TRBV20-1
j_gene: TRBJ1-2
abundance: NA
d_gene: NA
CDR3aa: SATRDPGYT

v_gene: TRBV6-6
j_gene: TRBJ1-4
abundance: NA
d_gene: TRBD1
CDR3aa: ASSYRDSQAKLF

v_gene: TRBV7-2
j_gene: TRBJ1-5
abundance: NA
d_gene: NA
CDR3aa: ASSLTSAGSNQPQH

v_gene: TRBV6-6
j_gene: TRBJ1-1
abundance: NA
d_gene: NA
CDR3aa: ASSSGDTRNTEAF

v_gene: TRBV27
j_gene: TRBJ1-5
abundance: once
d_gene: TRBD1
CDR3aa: ASSSTPGQVFQPQH

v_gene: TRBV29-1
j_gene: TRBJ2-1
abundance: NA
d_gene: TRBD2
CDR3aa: SVDQTSGMGSEQF

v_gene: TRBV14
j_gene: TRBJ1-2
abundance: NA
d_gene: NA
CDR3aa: ASSHAGAAAYGYT

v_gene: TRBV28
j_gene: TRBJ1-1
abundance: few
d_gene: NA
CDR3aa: ASSLHRKNTEAF

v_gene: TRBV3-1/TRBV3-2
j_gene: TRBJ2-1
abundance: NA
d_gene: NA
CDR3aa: ASSQSPGKKSYNEQF

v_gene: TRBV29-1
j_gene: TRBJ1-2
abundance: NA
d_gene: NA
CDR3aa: SVGEGPNYGYT

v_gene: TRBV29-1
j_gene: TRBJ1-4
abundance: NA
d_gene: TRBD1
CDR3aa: SATEAGGNEKLF

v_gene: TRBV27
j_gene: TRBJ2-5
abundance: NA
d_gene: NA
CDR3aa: ASSFRSGGAKTQY

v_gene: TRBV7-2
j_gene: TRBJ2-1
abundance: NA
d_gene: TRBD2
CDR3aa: ASKLTSGSGHNEQF

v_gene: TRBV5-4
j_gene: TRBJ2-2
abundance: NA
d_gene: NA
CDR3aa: ASSLGTPNTGELF

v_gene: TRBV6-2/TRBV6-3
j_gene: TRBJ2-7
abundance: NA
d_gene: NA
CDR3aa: ASSYPTGDTYEQY

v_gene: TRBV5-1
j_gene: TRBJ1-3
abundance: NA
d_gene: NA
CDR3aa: ASSPGGAGNTIY

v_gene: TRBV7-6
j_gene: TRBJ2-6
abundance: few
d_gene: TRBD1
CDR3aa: ASSLAVGTGVAGANVLT

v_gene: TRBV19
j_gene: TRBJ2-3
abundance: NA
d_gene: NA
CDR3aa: ASNPGNPDTQY

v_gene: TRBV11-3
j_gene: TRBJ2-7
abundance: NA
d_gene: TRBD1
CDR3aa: ASSVRDRSYEQY

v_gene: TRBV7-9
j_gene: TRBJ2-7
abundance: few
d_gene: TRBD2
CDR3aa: ASSFRLAYEQY

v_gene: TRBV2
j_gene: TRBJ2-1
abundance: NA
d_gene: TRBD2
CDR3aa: ASRWREGHIEQF

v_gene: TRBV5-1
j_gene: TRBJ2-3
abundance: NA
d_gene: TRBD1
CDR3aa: ASRPGQPEDTQY

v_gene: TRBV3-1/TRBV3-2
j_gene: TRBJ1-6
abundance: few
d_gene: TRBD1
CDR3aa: ASSQGLARQGTNSPLH

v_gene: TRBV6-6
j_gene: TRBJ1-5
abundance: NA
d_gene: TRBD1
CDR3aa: ASSYSGQESNQPQH

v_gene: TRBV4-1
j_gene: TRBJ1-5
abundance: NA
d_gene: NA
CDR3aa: ASSQEARNQPQH

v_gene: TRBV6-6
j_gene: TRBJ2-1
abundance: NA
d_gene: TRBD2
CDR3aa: ASSRAGSSYNEQF

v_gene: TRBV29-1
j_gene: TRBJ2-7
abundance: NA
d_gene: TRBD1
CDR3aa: SVAVNRGYEQY

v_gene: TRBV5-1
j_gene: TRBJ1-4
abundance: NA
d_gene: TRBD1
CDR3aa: ASRPQGATEKLF

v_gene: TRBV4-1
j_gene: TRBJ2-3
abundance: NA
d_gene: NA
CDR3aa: ASSLVLLVTTDTQY

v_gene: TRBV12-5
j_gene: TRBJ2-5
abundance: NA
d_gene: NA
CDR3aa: ASGLTPRVQETQY

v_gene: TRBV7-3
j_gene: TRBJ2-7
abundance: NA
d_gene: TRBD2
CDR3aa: ASSPGGVPEQY

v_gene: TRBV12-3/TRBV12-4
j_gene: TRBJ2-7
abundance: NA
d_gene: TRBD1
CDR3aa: ASSWGDREKQY

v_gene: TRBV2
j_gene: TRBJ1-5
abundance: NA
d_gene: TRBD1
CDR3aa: ASRTDGQGAGPQH

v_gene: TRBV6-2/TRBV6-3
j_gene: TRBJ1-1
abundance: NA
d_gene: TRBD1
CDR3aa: ASSRTGGGSVAF

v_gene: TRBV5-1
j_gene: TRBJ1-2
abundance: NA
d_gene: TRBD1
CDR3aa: ASSLGGTGQGYGYT

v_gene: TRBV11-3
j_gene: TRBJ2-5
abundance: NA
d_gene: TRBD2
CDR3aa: ASSAGAGGEQETQY

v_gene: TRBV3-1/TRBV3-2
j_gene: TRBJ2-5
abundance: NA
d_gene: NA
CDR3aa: ASSQDHRVGETQY

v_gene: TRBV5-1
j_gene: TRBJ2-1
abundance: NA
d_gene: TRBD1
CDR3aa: ASSWTSPGTGTHNEQF

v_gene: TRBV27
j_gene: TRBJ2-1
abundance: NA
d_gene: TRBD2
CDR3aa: ASSSLKASGMPSNEQF

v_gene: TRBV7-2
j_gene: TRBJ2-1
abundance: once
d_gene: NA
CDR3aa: ASNFRGLEQF

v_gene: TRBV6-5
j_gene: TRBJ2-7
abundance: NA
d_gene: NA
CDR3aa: ASSTSSVSYEQY

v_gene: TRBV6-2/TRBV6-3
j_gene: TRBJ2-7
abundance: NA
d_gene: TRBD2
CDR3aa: ASSGLAGGGEQY

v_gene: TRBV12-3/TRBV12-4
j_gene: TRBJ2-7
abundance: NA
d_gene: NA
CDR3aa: ASSPSRGEQY

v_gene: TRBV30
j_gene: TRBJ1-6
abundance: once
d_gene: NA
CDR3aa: AWSRVGQYNSPLH

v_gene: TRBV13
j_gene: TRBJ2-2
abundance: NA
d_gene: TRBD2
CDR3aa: ASSWTGTSGTGELF

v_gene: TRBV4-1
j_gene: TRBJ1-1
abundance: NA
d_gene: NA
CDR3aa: ASSQEVTGNTEAF